This T cell receptor (beta chain) emerged from a study of long-term antiretroviral therapy in people with HIV. Whole-study findings and limits: Post-ART diversity increased but stayed below transplant donor controls.

immunoSEQ v3.0 was run at survey level. Profiled with immunoSEQ multiplex PCR; TCRdb holds only in-frame clones, not every one. The sample has tens of thousands of clones, under 85% seen once; the top ten hold 6.2%. In the case of this clone: Its cognate antigen is unknown.

The V gene's germline CDR1 is MNHEY and CDR2 SVGAGI. The CDR3 is 13 residues long. V shed 7 bases and J 6 bases; nucleotides not matched to a gene: 7. Ahead of DNA extraction, samples held about 0.95-10 million cryopreserved PBMC each. The chain uses TRBV6-5 and TRBJ1-1; 8 positions match TRBD1. Here the sequenced sample was unsorted PBMCs, taken 1 year after starting antiretroviral therapy. The sequence was collected from a man aged 18 to 29 with HIV. CDR3 amino acids: CASTRQGSAEAFF. The CDR3 DNA is TGTGCCAGCACCAGACAGGGGAGCGCTGAAGCTTTCTTT.